This T cell receptor (beta chain) was profiled in a study of blood T cell repertoires in COVID-19. About the research overall: PBMCs, B-cell-depleted T cells, or T cells provided the cDNA or gDNA that made up the material.

Ages ranged from roughly 18 to 100 years, with residence in about two dozen US areas. Researchers sorted participants into cohorts using their self-reported clinical history. Trimming cost V 1 base and J 3 bases; bases outside gene matches: 6. The CDR3 sequence is 16 residues long. CDR1 is SGHNT, CDR2 YYREEE, per germline (reference sequence). Libraries were prepared by immunoSEQ multiplex PCR; TCRdb keeps only in-frame clonotypes and omits some of them. The sample holds about 240,000 clones, around 86% seen once. This receptor was identified in a middle-aged woman with acute COVID-19. Sequencing was performed on PBMCs or T cells enriched from blood (not recorded which). V gene TRBV5-4 combines with J gene TRBJ2-7, with 11 bases identical to TRBD2. This chain's CDR3 is CASSLRLAGPNYEQYF. The CDR3, as DNA: TGTGCCAGCAGCTTGCGACTAGCGGGGCCCAACTACGAGCAGTACTTC.